A single sample is the source of the 3 T cell receptor beta chains below, sequenced in a study of Ad26.COV2.S vaccination and SARS-CoV-2 variants. Regarding treatment: around 19 received Ad26.COV2.S at low or high dose, single or two shots; a few received placebo; per-sample allocation not given. Day 63 after the first injection of vaccine or placebo was the sampling time. Profiling relied on immunoSEQ multiplex PCR, and the TCRdb table lists in-frame clones only, not all of them. The table shows roughly 390,000 clones, with around nine tenths occurring only once. The sample consisted of peripheral blood, taken in a trial of Ad26.COV2.S vaccine versus placebo. The source is a person between 18 and 65 years old who received the Ad26.COV2.S COVID-19 vaccine or a placebo.

The chain links TRBV18 to TRBJ1-3; no definite D call. Trimming shortened V by 2 bases and J by 2 bases, and 16 bases separated the two germline ends. CDR3 length equals 17 residues. The germline CDR1 and CDR2 sequences are KGHSH and LQKENI. CDR3 coding DNA: TGTGCCAGCTCACCATTCCCCCAGTGGGGAGCTGGAAACACCATATATTTT. Residues: CASSPFPQWGAGNTIYF.

The chain uses TRBV4-1 and TRBJ1-5; D is unclear. The germline V gene has CDR1 MGHRA and CDR2 YSYEKL. This CDR3 has 14 amino acids. V lost 2 bases and J 8 bases, leaving 13 bases between the germline ends. The CDR3 region has the DNA TGCGCCAGCAGCCAATCAGTGGGTTTAGAGCCCCAGCATTTT. Its protein is CASSQSVGLEPQHF.

This clone was counted once. The chain employs TRBV5-1 and TRBJ2-7; 7 positions match TRBD2. The ends lost 5 bases at V and 1 base at J; junction bases unmatched: 9. The CDR3 is made up of 15 amino acids. The germline gives CDR1 SGHRS, CDR2 YFSETQ. In nucleotides, the CDR3 is TGCGCCAGCAGGGGAGGGGAGGCCAGTTCCTACGAGCAGTACTTC. This translates into CASRGGEASSYEQYF.